Each of the 25 T cell receptor beta chains below was sequenced from the same sample in a study of OX40 agonist ivuxolimab in advanced cancers. Clones were read by immunoSEQ multiplex PCR, and TCRdb kept only the in-frame ones, dropping some. The table has tens of thousands of clones, approximately 80% seen once. Sequenced here: CD4+ or CD8+ T cells sorted from blood, sampled in a trial of the OX40 agonist ivuxolimab. These receptors came from an adult with an advanced solid tumor such as melanoma, head and neck, liver or kidney cancer.

The table lists this clone with a count of one. The chain carries TRBV9 and TRBJ1-1; no reliable D call. Trimming removed 7 bases from V and 4 bases from J, with 20 bases in between. Per the germline V gene, CDR1 is SGDLS and CDR2 is YYNGEE. The CDR3 covers 15 residues. CDR3 region: CASPPTRTRCTEAFF. CDR3 nucleotide sequence: TGTGCCAGCCCCCCCACACGGACCCGGTGCACTGAAGCTTTCTTT. The variable domain in full, completed from reference TRBV9 and TRBJ1-1, reads DSGVTQTPKHLITATGQRVTLRCSPRSGDLSVYWYQQSLDQGLQFLIQYYNGEERAKGNILERFSAQQFPDLHSELNLSSLELGDSALYFCASPPTRTRCTEAFFGQGTRLTVV.

V is TRBV5-6 and J is TRBJ1-3; D gene ambiguous. Trimming left V 2 bases short and J 4 bases short, with 16 bases between. The CDR3 is 16 residues long. Germline CDR1 reads SGHDT; CDR2 reads YYEEEE. The DNA for the CDR3 is TGTGCCAGCAGCTTCTACACCGCGACACTCGGAAACACCATATATTTT. As protein: CASSFYTATLGNTIYF.

J is TRBJ2-7 and V is TRBV5-6; D possibly matches TRBD1 or TRBD2 (5 bases each). This CDR3 spans 15 amino acids. The germline CDR1 and CDR2 sequences are SGHDT and YYEEEE. Trimming took 4 bases from V and 6 from J, leaving 20 bases between them. CDR3 sequence: CASSPRARESGEQYF. CDR3 coding DNA: TGTGCCAGCAGCCCCCGGGCCAGGGAGTCGGGCGAGCAGTACTTC.

The chain is built from TRBV7-3 and TRBJ1-1; D call uncertain. The V end lost 4 bases, the J end lost 0 bases, and 6 bases lay between the germline ends. CDR1 SGHTA and CDR2 FQGTGA come from the germline V gene. The CDR3 totals 13 residues. This CDR3 reads CASSSRLNTEAFF. The CDR3, as DNA: TGTGCCAGCAGCTCCCGACTGAACACTGAAGCTTTCTTT.

This clone has more than one count but fewer than ten. The gene calls are TRBV19 and TRBJ1-1, with TRBD1 as a possible D gene (6 bases). The length of the CDR3 is 14 residues. V was shortened by 7 bases and J by 2 bases, with 14 bases between the two germline ends. Germline V gene sequence: CDR1 LNHDA, CDR2 SQIVND (reference sequence). The DNA of the CDR3 is TGTGCCAGTACCCTCAGGGGCCCCAACACTGAAGCTTTCTTT. Its translation: CASTLRGPNTEAFF.

The chain recombines TRBV2 with TRBJ2-5; TRBD1 is a possible D gene (5 bases). Germline V gene data show CDR1 as SNHLY and CDR2 as FYNNEI. CDR3 length: 15 amino acids. Trimming took 5 bases from V and 5 from J, leaving 18 bases between them. In DNA form, the CDR3 reads TGTGCCAGCAGTCTCCAGGGTACGGGCAGGGAGACCCAGTACTTC. Translating gives CASSLQGTGRETQYF.

This clone turned up a few times. This sequence joins TRBV11-2 and TRBJ2-2; D call uncertain. Deletions cut 3 bases from V and 3 bases from J, with 5 bases between. The CDR3 has 13 residues. The germline gives CDR1 SGHAT, CDR2 FQNNGV. CDR3 residues: CASSFTDTGELFF. As DNA, the CDR3 is TGTGCCAGCAGCTTTACAGACACCGGGGAGCTGTTTTTT.

The chain recombines TRBV6-5 with TRBJ2-2, with D possibly matching TRBD1 (6 bases). The V and J ends lost 6 bases and 3 bases respectively, with 14 bases between them. CDR1 is MNHEY, CDR2 SVGAGI, per germline. This CDR3 spans 15 amino acids. The CDR3 here is CASRPWTEDTGELFF. CDR3 nucleotides: TGTGCCAGCAGGCCCTGGACAGAAGACACCGGGGAGCTGTTTTTT.

The CDR3 here is CASSQDLVGNLAGTGELFF. As DNA, the CDR3 is TGTGCCAGCAGCCAAGATCTAGTGGGGAATCTAGCGGGCACCGGGGAGCTGTTTTTT. The rearrangement uses TRBV4-2 and TRBJ2-2; 8 nucleotides agree with TRBD2. The V segment lost 0 bases and the J segment 4 bases; nucleotides outside the gene matches: 13. The CDR3 is 19 residues long. Germline CDR1 LGHNA, CDR2 YNFKEQ.

The CDR3 here is CSASLGEQYF. CDR3 nucleotide sequence: TGCAGTGCTAGCCTGGGCGAGCAGTACTTC. V usage is TRBV20-1 and J usage is TRBJ2-7; D not resolved. CDR3 length: 10 residues. The germline CDR1 and CDR2 sequences are DFQATT and SNEGSKA (reference sequence). V dropped 3 bases and J dropped 6 bases, with 6 bases sitting between them.

The chain recombines TRBV2 with TRBJ2-7; D gene ambiguous. Deletions cut 10 bases from V and 5 bases from J, with 27 bases between. The germline CDR1 and CDR2 sequences are SNHLY and FYNNEI. The CDR3 loop spans 16 amino acids. The CDR3 nucleotides read TGTGCCACTCGGGCTGGTTGGGTCCACTTTTTGGACGAGCAGTACTTC. Encoded protein: CATRAGWVHFLDEQYF.

The chain joins TRBV10-2 to TRBJ2-1; 14 bases line up with TRBD2. This CDR3 is built from 15 residues. Germline CDR1 is WSHSY and CDR2 is SAAADI. With 8 bases clipped from V and 6 bases from J, the junction kept 6 bases outside the gene matches. Here the CDR3 DNA reads TGCGCCAGCCGACTAGCGGGGGGGCCCGGCAATGAGCAGTTCTTC. It specifies CASRLAGGPGNEQFF.

This chain links TRBV10-3 with TRBJ2-3; TRBD2 might be the D (6 bases). The V end was cut by 2 bases, the J end by 0 bases, with 12 bases between. Germline lookup yields CDR1 ENHRY and CDR2 SYGVKD. The CDR3 extends over 16 amino acids. The CDR3 DNA reads as TGTGCCATCAGTGAGCCCCAGCGGGTAAGCACAGATACGCAGTATTTT. It specifies CAISEPQRVSTDTQYF.

The rearrangement links TRBV6-6 to TRBJ2-3; D is possibly TRBD1 or TRBD2 (5 bases each). V was clipped by 8 bases and J by 2 bases, with 11 bases between them. The CDR3 is made up of 13 amino acids. CDR1 and CDR2 (germline): MNHNY, SVGAGI (reference sequence). CDR3 coding DNA: TGTGCCAGCTCCCGGGGCCTCACAGATACGCAGTATTTT. This sequence encodes CASSRGLTDTQYF.

This clone occurred once. The chain joins TRBV7-9 to TRBJ2-2; 8 bases match TRBD1. J was trimmed by 4 bases and V by 3 bases; bases with no gene match: 4. The CDR3 is 15 amino acids. Germline CDR1 is SEHNR and CDR2 is FQNEAQ (reference sequence). CDR3 sequence reads: CASSFQGAGTGELFF. The CDR3 DNA follows: TGTGCCAGCAGCTTCCAGGGGGCAGGCACCGGGGAGCTGTTTTTT.

This chain uses TRBV30 with TRBJ1-6; D not certain. This CDR3 spans 15 amino acids. The germline V gene encodes CDR1 GTSNPN and CDR2 SVGIG (reference sequence). The V and J ends lost 4 bases and 9 bases respectively, with 19 bases between them. The CDR3 loop reads CAWNPRATHRSPLHF. CDR3 in DNA: TGTGCCTGGAACCCTCGCGCTACACACCGTTCACCCCTCCACTTT. The variable domain in full, with the rest retrieved from reference TRBV30 and TRBJ1-6, is SQTIHQWPATLVQPVGSPLSLECTVEGTSNPNLYWYRQAAGRGLQLLFYSVGIGQISSEVPQNLSASRPQDRQFILSSKKLLLSDSGFYLCAWNPRATHRSPLHFGNGTRLTVT.

The chain combines TRBV30 with TRBJ1-2; possibly TRBD1 for D (6 bases). This CDR3 contains 11 residues. V was cut by 0 bases and J by 7 bases, with 6 bases left in between. CDR1 and CDR2 from the germline V gene are GTSNPN and SVGIG (reference sequence). This CDR3 is CAWSVQGGYTF. DNA for the CDR3: TGTGCCTGGAGTGTACAGGGTGGCTACACCTTC.

V usage is TRBV19 and J usage is TRBJ2-3, with D tentatively TRBD2 (6 bases). Between the trimmed V and J ends, which lost 5 bases and 4 bases, there was a span of 19 bases. The CDR3 sequence is 16 residues long. Germline V gene sequence: CDR1 LNHDA, CDR2 SQIVND (reference sequence). In nucleotides, the CDR3 is TGTGCCAGTAGTCGGGCGGGGTTAGGGATCGCAGATACGCAGTATTTT. Its protein is CASSRAGLGIADTQYF.

V and J are TRBV4-2 and TRBJ2-1, with D unclear. This CDR3 region has 16 residues. Between the trimmed V and J ends, which lost 4 bases and 9 bases, there was a span of 22 bases. Per the germline V gene, CDR1 is LGHNA and CDR2 is YNFKEQ. CDR3 amino acids: CASSPEPNPVMAEQFF. CDR3 coding DNA: TGTGCCAGCAGCCCCGAGCCAAACCCCGTGATGGCTGAGCAGTTCTTC.

V gene TRBV19 combines with J gene TRBJ1-5; 7 bases line up with TRBD1. Germline trimming cut 5 bases from V and 1 base from J; bases unmatched to any gene: 5. The CDR3 runs 15 residues. Germline CDR1 LNHDA, CDR2 SQIVND (reference sequence). The CDR3 region is CASSRPGQSNQPQHF. The CDR3 nucleotides read TGTGCCAGTAGTCGCCCGGGACAGAGCAATCAGCCCCAGCATTTT.

This chain joins TRBV6-6 and TRBJ1-3; D gene unclear. The CDR3 consists of 13 residues. V dropped 6 bases and J dropped 8 bases, with 14 bases sitting between them. Looked up from germline, CDR1 is MNHNY and CDR2 is SVGAGI (reference sequence). CDR3 region: CASRRYLGDTIYF. The CDR3 DNA follows: TGTGCCAGCAGGCGATATCTCGGGGACACCATATATTTT.

The chain combines TRBV7-8 with TRBJ1-6; D gene ambiguous. Germline V gives CDR1 SGHVS, CDR2 FQNEAQ. This CDR3 is built from 13 residues. V was cut by 7 bases and J by 9 bases, with 13 bases left in between. The CDR3 sequence: CASNHDWGSPLHF. In nucleotides, the CDR3 is TGTGCCAGCAACCACGACTGGGGTTCACCCCTCCACTTT. Full variable domain (outside the CDR3, taken from reference TRBV7-8 and TRBJ1-6): GAGVSQSPRYKVAKRGQDVALRCDPISGHVSLFWYQQALGQGPEFLTYFQNEAQLDKSGLPSDRFFAERPEGSVSTLKIQRTQQEDSAVYLCASNHDWGSPLHFGNGTRLTVT.

The chain has TRBV14 and TRBJ2-3, with D uncertain. This CDR3 contains 13 residues. CDR1 SGHDN and CDR2 FVKESK come from the germline V gene. The ends were cut back, 7 bases at V and 2 bases at J, with 10 bases in the middle. The CDR3 loop reads CASTKGLTDTQYF. DNA of the CDR3: TGTGCCAGCACGAAGGGTCTCACAGATACGCAGTATTTT.

This chain links TRBV11-1 with TRBJ2-2, with a possible D match to TRBD2 (5 bases). CDR3 length equals 16 residues. Trimming removed 4 bases at V and 4 bases at J, with 16 bases between. Per the germline V gene, CDR1 is SGHAT and CDR2 is FQDESV (reference sequence). The CDR3 here is CASSSPGSLSTGELFF. For the CDR3, the DNA is TGTGCCAGCAGCTCCCCGGGGTCCTTATCCACCGGGGAGCTGTTTTTT.

The chain recombines TRBV19 with TRBJ1-1; 7 nucleotides align to TRBD1. The CDR3 is made up of 16 amino acids. The V segment lost 7 bases and the J segment 0 bases; nucleotides outside the gene matches: 11. Germline-derived CDR1 and CDR2 are LNHDA and SQIVND (reference sequence). DNA for the CDR3: TGTGCCAGTAATCAGGGGGTCATGAGCATGAACACTGAAGCTTTCTTT. It yields the protein CASNQGVMSMNTEAFF.